The source of this T cell receptor beta chain is a study of CD8 T cell repertoires and HIV-1 epitope variants. Germline values: CDR1 SGHDN, CDR2 FVKESK. This CDR3 region has 12 residues. Only in-frame clones appear in the TCRdb table, and some are missing; sequencing was by immunoSEQ multiplex PCR. The data contain fewer than 6,500 clones, less than 75% of them singletons. Concerning this clone: The antigen is undetermined.

Sequenced material: cultured CD8+ T cells derived from PBMCs. The sequence came from a male donor with HIV. This chain connects TRBV14 to TRBJ2-5; D not resolved. The J call may be incorrect, as the DNA end agrees better with TRBJ2-7. Here the CDR3 reads CASSPAHYEQYF. For the CDR3, the DNA is TGTGCCAGCAGCCCTGCTCACTACGAGCAGTACTTC.